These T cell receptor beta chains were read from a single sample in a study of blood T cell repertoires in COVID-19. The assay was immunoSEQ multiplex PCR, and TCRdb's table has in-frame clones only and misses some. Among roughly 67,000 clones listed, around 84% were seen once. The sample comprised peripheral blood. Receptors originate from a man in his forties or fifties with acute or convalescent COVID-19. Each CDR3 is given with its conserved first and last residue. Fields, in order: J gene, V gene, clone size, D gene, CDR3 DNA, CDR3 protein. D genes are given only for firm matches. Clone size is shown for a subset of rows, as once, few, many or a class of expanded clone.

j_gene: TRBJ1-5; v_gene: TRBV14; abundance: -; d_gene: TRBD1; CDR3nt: TGTGCCAGCAGCCAAGGACAGGGGGCAAATCAGCCCCAGCATTTT; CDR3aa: CASSQGQGANQPQHF
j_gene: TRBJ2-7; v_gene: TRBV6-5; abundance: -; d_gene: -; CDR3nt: TGTGCCAGCAGTTCGGCGCAGGGGGGATACGAGCAGTACTTC; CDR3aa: CASSSAQGGYEQYF
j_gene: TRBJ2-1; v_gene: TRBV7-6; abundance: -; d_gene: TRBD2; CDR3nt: TGTGCCAGCAGCTTAGTGGCGAGCGGGGGAAGCTCCTACAATGAGCAGTTCTTC; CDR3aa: CASSLVASGGSSYNEQFF
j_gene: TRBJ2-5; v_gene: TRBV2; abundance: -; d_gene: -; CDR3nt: TGTGCCAGCAGTGAGATGCTGGAGGGGGAGACCCAGTACTTC; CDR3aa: CASSEMLEGETQYF
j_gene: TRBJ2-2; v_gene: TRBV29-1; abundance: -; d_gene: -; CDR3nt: TGCAGCGTTCGGGTTTCCTCGAACACCGGGGAGCTGTTTTTT; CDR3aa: CSVRVSSNTGELFF
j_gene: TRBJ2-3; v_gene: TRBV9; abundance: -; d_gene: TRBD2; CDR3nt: TGTGCCAGCAGCGCCTGGACTAGCGGGGAAGCAGATACGCAGTATTTT; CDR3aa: CASSAWTSGEADTQYF
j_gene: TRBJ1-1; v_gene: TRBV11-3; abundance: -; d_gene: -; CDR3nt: TGTGCCAGCAGCTCCTTTACAGGGTGGACTGAAGCTTTCTTT; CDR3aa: CASSSFTGWTEAFF
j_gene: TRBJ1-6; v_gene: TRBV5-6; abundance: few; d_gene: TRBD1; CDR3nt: TGTGCCAGCAGTCCCAGGGGGACAGGGGAAGCTCGCTATAATTCACCCCTCCACTTT; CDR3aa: CASSPRGTGEARYNSPLHF
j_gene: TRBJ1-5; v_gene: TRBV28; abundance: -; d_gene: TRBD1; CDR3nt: TGTGCCAGCAGTTCCGGGACAGGGATTCAGCCCCAGCATTTT; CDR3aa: CASSSGTGIQPQHF
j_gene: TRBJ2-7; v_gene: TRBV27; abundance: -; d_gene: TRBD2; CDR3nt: TGTGCCAGCAGGGAACTAGCGGGGTTCTTCTACGAGCAGTACTTC; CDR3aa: CASRELAGFFYEQYF
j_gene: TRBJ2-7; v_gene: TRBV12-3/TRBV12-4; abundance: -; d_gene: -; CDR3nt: TGTGCCAGCAGCCCAGGGTTCGAGCAGTACTTC; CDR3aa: CASSPGFEQYF
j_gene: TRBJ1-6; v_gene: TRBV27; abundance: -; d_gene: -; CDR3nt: TGTGCCAGCAGGCAACCGAGCTCCTATAATTCACCCCTCCACTTT; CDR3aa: CASRQPSSYNSPLHF
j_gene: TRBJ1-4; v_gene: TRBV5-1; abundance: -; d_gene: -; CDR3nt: TGCGCCAGCAGCTACTCGTGGAGTACTAATGAAAAACTGTTTTTT; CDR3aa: CASSYSWSTNEKLFF
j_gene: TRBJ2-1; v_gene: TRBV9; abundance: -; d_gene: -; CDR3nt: TGTGCCAGCAGCGTAGGGGCAGGGAAGGGTGAGCAGTTCTTC; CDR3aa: CASSVGAGKGEQFF
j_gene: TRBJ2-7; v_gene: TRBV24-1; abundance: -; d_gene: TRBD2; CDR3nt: TGTGCCACCAGTGATTTCGTAGCGGGAGGCTCCTACGAGCAGTACTTC; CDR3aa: CATSDFVAGGSYEQYF
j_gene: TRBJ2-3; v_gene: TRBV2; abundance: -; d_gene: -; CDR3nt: TGTGCCAGCAGTCCACCGCGATCGGGATACACAGATACGCAGTATTTT; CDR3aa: CASSPPRSGYTDTQYF
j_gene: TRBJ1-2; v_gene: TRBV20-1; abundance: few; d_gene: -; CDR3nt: TGCAGTGCTAGAGGGCAGTATGGCTACACCTTC; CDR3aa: CSARGQYGYTF
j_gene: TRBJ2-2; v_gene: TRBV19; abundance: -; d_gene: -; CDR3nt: TGTGCCAGTAGTCCGACAGAGAACACCGGGGAGCTGTTTTTT; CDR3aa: CASSPTENTGELFF
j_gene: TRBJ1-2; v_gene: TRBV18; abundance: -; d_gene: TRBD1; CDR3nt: TGTGCCAGCTCACCTACATACGGGACAGGAGCTGGATATGGCTACACCTTC; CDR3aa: CASSPTYGTGAGYGYTF
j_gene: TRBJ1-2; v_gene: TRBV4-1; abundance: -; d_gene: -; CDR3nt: TGCGCCAGCAGCCAAGCAGGGGCTGGCTATGGCTACACCTTC; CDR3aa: CASSQAGAGYGYTF
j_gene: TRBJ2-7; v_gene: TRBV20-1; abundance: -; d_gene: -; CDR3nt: TGCAGTGCTAGTCACCCTGTCGGCTACGAGCAGTACTTC; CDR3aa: CSASHPVGYEQYF
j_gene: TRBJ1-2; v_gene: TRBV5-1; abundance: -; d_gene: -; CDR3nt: TGCGCCAGCAGCGCGATAGCGGAGGGGAGGTTAGGTGGCTACACCTTC; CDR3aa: CASSAIAEGRLGGYTF
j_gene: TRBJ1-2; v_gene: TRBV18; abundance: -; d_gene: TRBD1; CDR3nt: TGTGCCAGCTCACCAGTGTCCAAGACAGGGACCTCTAACTATGGCTACACCTTC; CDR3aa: CASSPVSKTGTSNYGYTF
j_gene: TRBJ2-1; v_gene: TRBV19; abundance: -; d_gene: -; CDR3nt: TGTGCCAGTAGTAGAACCCGAGAACCATACAATGAGCAGTTCTTC; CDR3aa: CASSRTREPYNEQFF
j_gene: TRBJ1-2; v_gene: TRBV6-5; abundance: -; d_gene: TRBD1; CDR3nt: TGTGCCAGCTACAGGGGGTTTGGCTACACCTTC; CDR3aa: CASYRGFGYTF
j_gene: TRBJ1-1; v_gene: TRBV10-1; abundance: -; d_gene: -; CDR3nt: TGCGCCAGCAGTGCAGGAAACATGAACACTGAAGCTTTCTTT; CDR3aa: CASSAGNMNTEAFF
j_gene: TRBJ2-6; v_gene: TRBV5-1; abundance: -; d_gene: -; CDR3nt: TGCGCCAGCAGCTTTCTGAGCTCTGGGGCCAACGTCCTGACTTTC; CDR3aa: CASSFLSSGANVLTF
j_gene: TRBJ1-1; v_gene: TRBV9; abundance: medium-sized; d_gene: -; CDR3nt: TGTGCCAGCAGCCCTCAGGGGTTGAGCACTGAAGCTTTCTTT; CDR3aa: CASSPQGLSTEAFF
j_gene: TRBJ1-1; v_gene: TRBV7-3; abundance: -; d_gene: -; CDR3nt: TGTGCCAGCAGCCGTGACAGGAACACTGAAGCTTTCTTT; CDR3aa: CASSRDRNTEAFF
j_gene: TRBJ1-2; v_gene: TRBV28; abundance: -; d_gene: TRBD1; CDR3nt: TGTGCCAGCAGTGGAACAGGGGCGAACTATGGCTACACCTTC; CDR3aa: CASSGTGANYGYTF
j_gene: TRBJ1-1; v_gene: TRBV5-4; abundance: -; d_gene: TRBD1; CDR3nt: TGTGCCAGCAGTATAGACAGGGCGAACACTGAAGCTTTCTTT; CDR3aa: CASSIDRANTEAFF
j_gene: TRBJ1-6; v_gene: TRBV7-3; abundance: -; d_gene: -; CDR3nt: TGTGCCAGCAGCTTGGAGGGTTGGAATTCACCCCTCCACTTT; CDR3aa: CASSLEGWNSPLHF
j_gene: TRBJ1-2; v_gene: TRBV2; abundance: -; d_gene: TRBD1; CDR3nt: TGTGCCAGCAGGGGAACAGGGGTCTATGGCTACACCTTC; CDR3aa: CASRGTGVYGYTF
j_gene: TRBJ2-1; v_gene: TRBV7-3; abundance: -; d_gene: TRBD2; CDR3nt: TGTGCCAGCAGCTTAAGCGGGCTGGGAGCGGGGGGCGAATACAATGAGCAGTTCTTC; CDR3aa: CASSLSGLGAGGEYNEQFF
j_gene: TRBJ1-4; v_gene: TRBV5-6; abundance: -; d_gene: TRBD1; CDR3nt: TGTGCCAGCAGCTCGAGGGACAGGGGGGCGACTAATGAAAAACTGTTTTTT; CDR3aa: CASSSRDRGATNEKLFF
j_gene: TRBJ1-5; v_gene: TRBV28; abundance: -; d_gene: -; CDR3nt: TGTGCCAGCAGTTGGGGCCTGGGGAATCAGCCCCAGCATTTT; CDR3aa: CASSWGLGNQPQHF
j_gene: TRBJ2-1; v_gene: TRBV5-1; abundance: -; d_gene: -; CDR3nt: TGCGCCAGCAGCTTCACAGGGAGCTCCTACAATGAGCAGTTCTTC; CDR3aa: CASSFTGSSYNEQFF
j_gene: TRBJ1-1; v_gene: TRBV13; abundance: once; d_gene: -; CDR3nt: TGTGCCAGCAGCCCCGGCGGGGGGGGGATAGTGACTGAAGCTTTCTTT; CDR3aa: CASSPGGGGIVTEAFF
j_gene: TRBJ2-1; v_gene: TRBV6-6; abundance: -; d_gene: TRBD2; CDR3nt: TGTGCCAGCATTTCCCCGGGACTAGCGGGCAATGAGCAGTTCTTC; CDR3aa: CASISPGLAGNEQFF
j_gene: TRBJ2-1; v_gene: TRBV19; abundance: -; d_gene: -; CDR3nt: TGTGCCAGTAGTATCGGGTCGCGGGATGAGCAGTTCTTC; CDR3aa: CASSIGSRDEQFF
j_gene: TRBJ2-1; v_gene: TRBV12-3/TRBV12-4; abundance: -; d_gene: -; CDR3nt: TGTGCCAGCAGTATTACAAATGAGCAGTTCTTC; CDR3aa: CASSITNEQFF
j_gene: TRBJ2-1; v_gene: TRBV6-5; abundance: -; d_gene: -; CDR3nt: TGTGCCAGCAGTTATAGGGCTAGCACCCTCATGGAGCAGTTCTTC; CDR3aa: CASSYRASTLMEQFF
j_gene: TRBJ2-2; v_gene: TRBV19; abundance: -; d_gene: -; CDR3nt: TGTGCCACCCAGACTCTAAGGGGTCCTACCGGGGAGCTGTTTTTT; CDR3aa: CATQTLRGPTGELFF
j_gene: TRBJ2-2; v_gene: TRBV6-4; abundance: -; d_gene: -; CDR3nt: TGTGCCAGCATGAATGGAGCCGGGGAGCTGTTTTTT; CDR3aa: CASMNGAGELFF
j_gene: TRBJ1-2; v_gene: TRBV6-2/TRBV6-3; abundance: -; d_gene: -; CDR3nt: TGTGCCAGCAGTTATATGGACAGAACTTACTATGGCTACACCTTC; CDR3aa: CASSYMDRTYYGYTF
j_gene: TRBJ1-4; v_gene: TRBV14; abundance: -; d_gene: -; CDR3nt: TGTGCCAGCAGCCAACAACAGCATTCTAATGAAAAACTGTTTTTT; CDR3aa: CASSQQQHSNEKLFF